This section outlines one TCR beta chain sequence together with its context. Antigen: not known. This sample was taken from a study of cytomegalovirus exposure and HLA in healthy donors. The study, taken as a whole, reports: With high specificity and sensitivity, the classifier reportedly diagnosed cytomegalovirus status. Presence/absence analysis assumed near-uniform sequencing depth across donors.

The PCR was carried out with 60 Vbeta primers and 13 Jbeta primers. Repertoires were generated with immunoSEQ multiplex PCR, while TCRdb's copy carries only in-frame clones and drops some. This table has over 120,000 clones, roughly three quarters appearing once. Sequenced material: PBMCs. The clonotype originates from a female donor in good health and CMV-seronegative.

CDR3 nucleotide sequence: TGTGCCAGCAGCCCCCCGGGGGTAACCTCTGGAAACACCATATATTTT. Its translation is CASSPPGVTSGNTIYF. J is TRBJ1-3 and V is TRBV6-4, with a tentative D call TRBD1 (5 bases). The CDR3 totals 16 residues. The V end was cut by 6 bases, the J end by 0 bases, with 15 bases between. The germline V gene encodes CDR1 MRHNA and CDR2 SNTAGT.